The 23 T cell receptor beta chains in this list originate from one sample, sequenced in a study of T-cell memory formation after mild COVID-19. TCRdb processed the 5' RACE reads anew with MiXCR; each CDR3 protein has one entry. This table holds approximately 340,000 distinct CDR3 sequences, around 13% found once. Sequencing used PBMCs or a T cell subset sorted from them (not recorded which). These receptors were obtained from a man between 18 and 35 years old who had mild COVID-19 (a few samples of this study predate the infection). Cell type and time point are not known.

The chain employs TRBV7-9 and TRBJ1-4; 8 nucleotides align to TRBD1. CDR1 is SEHNR and CDR2 is FQNEAQ in the germline V gene (reference sequence). J was trimmed by 6 bases and V by 4 bases; bases with no gene match: 7. The CDR3 consists of 15 residues. CDR3 sequence: CASSSQMGQDEKLFF. DNA of the CDR3: TGTGCCAGCAGCTCCCAGATGGGACAGGATGAAAAACTGTTTTTT.

This chain connects TRBV20-1 to TRBJ1-5; 9 bases map to TRBD1. CDR3 length: 14 residues. The germline V gene encodes CDR1 DFQATT and CDR2 SNEGSKA (reference sequence). Trimming removed 0 bases from V and 7 bases from J; junction bases left unmatched: 4. The CDR3 DNA sequence: TGCAGTGCTAGAGACTTCGACAGGGGGCAGCCCCAGCATTTT. Residues: CSARDFDRGQPQHF.

Only a few counts were recorded for this clonotype. The chain uses TRBV20-1 and TRBJ2-7; D perhaps matches TRBD1 (5 bases). The germline V gene has CDR1 DFQATT and CDR2 SNEGSKA (reference sequence). Deletions cut 4 bases from V and 2 bases from J, with 15 bases between. The CDR3 is made up of 14 amino acids. The CDR3 DNA follows: TGCAGTGCTATTGCACAGGTAAATGCCTACGAGCAGTACGTC. Its translation is CSAIAQVNAYEQYV.

This clonotype came up a few times. This sequence joins TRBV13 and TRBJ2-5; 8 bases agree with TRBD2. With 6 bases clipped from V and 1 base from J, the junction kept 16 bases outside the gene matches. Germline V gives CDR1 PRHDT, CDR2 FYEKMQ (reference sequence). This CDR3 has 18 amino acids. The CDR3 nucleotides read TGTGCCAGCAGTCAATCCCGGTTCAGACGGGGGGGCCAAGAGACCCAGTACTTC. Its translation: CASSQSRFRRGGQETQYF.

This clonotype has more than one count but fewer than ten. V usage is TRBV7-2 and J usage is TRBJ1-2; no reliable D call. V gave up 1 base and J gave up 4 bases, with 16 bases separating them. This CDR3 spans 16 amino acids. CDR1 and CDR2 (germline): SGHTA, FQGNSA. For the CDR3, the DNA is TGTGCCAGCAGCTTAGATTTCCCAGGTAGTCCCTATGGCTACACCTTC. This codes for CASSLDFPGSPYGYTF. The variable domain in full, completed from reference TRBV7-2 and TRBJ1-2, reads GAGVSQSPSNKVTEKGKDVELRCDPISGHTALYWYRQSLGQGLEFLIYFQGNSAPDKSGLPSDRFSAERTGGSVSTLTIQRTQQEDSAVYLCASSLDFPGSPYGYTFGSGTRLTVV.

This clonotype was counted only a few times. This chain connects TRBV20-1 to TRBJ2-3; 7 bases fit TRBD2. This CDR3 comprises 19 residues. Germline V gives CDR1 DFQATT, CDR2 SNEGSKA (reference sequence). Trimming removed 1 base from V and 0 bases from J; junction bases left unmatched: 16. CDR3 DNA: TGCAGTGCTAGAGGGCCGGTGACTAGCCGGCACTCTAGCACAGATACGCAGTATTTT. Translated: CSARGPVTSRHSSTDTQYF.

The CDR3 DNA sequence: TGTGCCAGCACCCGAACGGACGGCGATTCACCCCTCCACTTT. It translates to CASTRTDGDSPLHF. The V call is TRBV6-5, the J call TRBJ1-6, with unresolved D. The germline V gene encodes CDR1 MNHEY and CDR2 SVGAGI. V lost 7 bases and J lost 8, with 15 bases in between. The CDR3 covers 14 residues.

The chain uses TRBV7-9 and TRBJ2-1; TRBD2 matches at 7 bases. From germline, CDR1 is SEHNR and CDR2 FQNEAQ (reference sequence). The CDR3 covers 15 residues. The ends lost 5 bases at V and 8 bases at J; junction bases unmatched: 12. The CDR3 reads CASSPPDERGYEQFF. In DNA, the CDR3 is TGTGCCAGCAGCCCCCCCGACGAGCGGGGATATGAGCAGTTCTTC.

The gene calls are TRBV5-6 and TRBJ1-6; 7 nucleotides line up with TRBD1. The CDR3 is made up of 16 amino acids. Germline CDR1 is SGHDT and CDR2 is YYEEEE. V lost 6 bases, J lost 7 bases, and 13 bases stayed unmatched. The CDR3 DNA reads as TGTGCCAGCACCCGATGGGGACAGATCCTCAATTCACCCCTCCACTTT. The encoded protein is CASTRWGQILNSPLHF.

This sequence joins TRBV2 and TRBJ2-7; D is unclear. The CDR3 runs to 12 residues. In germline, CDR1 is SNHLY, CDR2 FYNNEI. V was shortened by 4 bases and J by 7 bases, with 11 bases between the two germline ends. Written as DNA, the CDR3 is TGTGCCAGCAGTGGTCTGGGGTATGAGCAGTACTTC. It encodes CASSGLGYEQYF. The full variable domain, with the rest looked up from reference TRBV2 and TRBJ2-7, is EPEVTQTPSHQVTQMGQEVILRCVPISNHLYFYWYRQILGQKVEFLVSFYNNEISEKSEIFDDQFSVERPDGSNFTLKIRSTKLEDSAMYFCASSGLGYEQYFGPGTRLTVT.

This clonotype occurred a few times. The V gene is TRBV5-1, the J gene TRBJ2-7, with 11 bases aligning to TRBD1. After removal of 4 bases from V and 3 bases from J, the junction contained 3 bases not matched to a gene. The CDR3 contains 14 residues. CDR1 and CDR2 (germline): SGHRS, YFSETQ. This CDR3 is CASSTGTGGYEQYV. CDR3 DNA: TGCGCCAGCAGCACCGGGACAGGGGGCTACGAGCAGTACGTC.

The chain recombines TRBV7-2 with TRBJ1-2, with D tentatively TRBD1 (5 bases). The germline V gene has CDR1 SGHTA and CDR2 FQGNSA. V lost 5 bases and J lost 4, with 17 bases in between. The CDR3 is 15 residues long. The CDR3 protein is CASSPTQGRGYGYTF. The CDR3 bases are TGTGCCAGCAGCCCTACTCAGGGAAGGGGCTATGGCTACACCTTC.

This chain joins TRBV5-4 and TRBJ1-1; D is unresolved. CDR1 and CDR2 (germline): SGHNT, YYREEE (reference sequence). The ends were cut back, 2 bases at V and 8 bases at J, with 16 bases in the middle. The CDR3 extends over 14 amino acids. The CDR3 sequence is CASSFFSLSAEAFF. The CDR3 nucleotides are TGTGCCAGCAGCTTTTTTTCCCTGTCGGCAGAAGCTTTCTTT.

The chain employs TRBV15 and TRBJ2-1, with 7 bases that match TRBD1. Germline V gene sequence: CDR1 LNHNV, CDR2 YYDKDF (reference sequence). The CDR3 is 16 residues long. Trimming removed 4 bases from V and 4 bases from J; junction bases left unmatched: 10. The CDR3 DNA is TGTGCCACCAGCATGTGGGACAGTCTTTCTTACAATGAGCAGTTCTTC. Translated: CATSMWDSLSYNEQFF.

This clonotype was observed a handful of times. The chain recombines TRBV15 with TRBJ1-4; D perhaps matches TRBD1 (6 bases). The germline V gene has CDR1 LNHNV and CDR2 YYDKDF (reference sequence). V was trimmed by 5 bases and J by 8 bases, leaving 18 bases between them. The CDR3 sequence is 15 residues long. The CDR3 DNA reads TGTGCCACCAGCGGCGGGACACTTCTAGGAGAAAAACTGTTTTTT. It codes for CATSGGTLLGEKLFF. Complete variable domain (other parts from reference TRBV15 and TRBJ1-4): DAMVIQNPRYQVTQFGKPVTLSCSQTLNHNVMYWYQQKSSQAPKLLFHYYDKDFNNEADTPDNFQSRRPNTSFCFLDIRSPGLGDTAMYLCATSGGTLLGEKLFFGSGTQLSVL.

A note on this clonotype: Germline and junction disagree at one end, which may indicate a read error. CDR3 loop: CASSPRLQNNSPLHF. In DNA form, the CDR3 reads TGTGCCAGCAGCCCGAGGCTTCAGAATAATTCACCACTCCACTTT. This chain joins TRBV11-2 and TRBJ1-6; D gene uncertain. The CDR3 totals 15 residues. Germline V gene lookup returns CDR1 SGHAT and CDR2 FQNNGV.

The sample holds a few counts of this clonotype. This chain links TRBV18 with TRBJ1-4; no reliable D call. The CDR3 is 16 residues long. With 5 bases removed from V and 7 bases from J, the gap between germline ends came to 20 bases. Germline V lookup: CDR1 KGHSH, CDR2 LQKENI. The chain's CDR3 is CASSVYSDPIAEKLFF. As DNA, the CDR3 is TGTGCCAGCTCAGTCTACAGCGATCCTATCGCTGAAAAACTGTTTTTT.

The chain combines TRBV19 with TRBJ2-1, with D possibly matching TRBD2 (5 bases). The germline V gene encodes CDR1 LNHDA and CDR2 SQIVND (reference sequence). Trimming took off 3 bases at V and 0 bases at J, with 12 bases between the two ends. This CDR3 comprises 16 residues. The CDR3: CASSMRAFSSYNEQFF. In nucleotides, the CDR3 is TGTGCCAGTAGTATGAGGGCGTTTAGCTCCTACAATGAGCAGTTCTTC.

This clonotype was counted at least ten times. The V gene is TRBV6-5, the J gene TRBJ2-7, with a possible D match to TRBD2 (5 bases). The CDR3 is made up of 14 amino acids. The germline V gene encodes CDR1 MNHEY and CDR2 SVGAGI. The V end was cut by 6 bases, the J end by 2 bases, with 14 bases between. CDR3: CASSPRRATYEQYV. The CDR3, as DNA: TGTGCCAGCAGCCCTCGGCGGGCCACCTACGAGCAGTACGTC.

This clonotype occurred many times. The chain combines TRBV5-1 with TRBJ2-1, with TRBD2 matching 12 bases. This CDR3 contains 15 residues. Germline CDR1 SGHRS, CDR2 YFSETQ. The junction had 0 bases not matched to a gene; V was cut back by 0 bases and J by 5 bases. CDR3 DNA: TGCGCCAGCAGCTTGGGACTAGCGGGGGACAATGAGCAGTTCTTC. Translation: CASSLGLAGDNEQFF. Full variable domain (missing parts from reference TRBV5-1 and TRBJ2-1): KAGVTQTPRYLIKTRGQQVTLSCSPISGHRSVSWYQQTPGQGLQFLFEYFSETQRNKGNFPGRFSGRQFSNSRSEMNVSTLELGDSALYLCASSLGLAGDNEQFFGPGTRLTVL.

This clonotype was recorded a few times. CDR3 nucleotides: TGTGCCAGTAGCTGGAACCAAGAGACCCAGTACTTC. It codes for CASSWNQETQYF. V and J are TRBV19 and TRBJ2-5, with D unresolved. Germline CDR1 LNHDA, CDR2 SQIVND (reference sequence). Trimming shortened V by 6 bases and J by 0 bases, and 5 bases separated the two germline ends. The CDR3 sequence is 12 residues long.

This clonotype was detected only a few times. V and J are TRBV3-1 and TRBJ2-1; tentatively, D is TRBD2 (7 bases). Between the trimmed V and J ends, which lost 4 bases and 5 bases, there was a span of 15 bases. The CDR3 consists of 15 residues. The germline CDR1 and CDR2 sequences are LGHDT and YNNKEL (reference sequence). This CDR3 reads CASSRTGGRNNEQFF. The CDR3 coding sequence is TGTGCCAGCAGCCGAACCGGGGGGCGGAACAATGAGCAGTTCTTC.

This clonotype has ten or more counts. The chain employs TRBV9 and TRBJ1-6, with no clear D. The CDR3 is 13 amino acids. V was shortened by 0 bases and J by 8 bases, with 6 bases between the two germline ends. CDR1 is SGDLS and CDR2 is YYNGEE in the germline V gene. The CDR3 coding sequence is TGTGCCAGCAGCGTAGTGGAGGATTCACCCCTCCACTTT. Its translation: CASSVVEDSPLHF.